The source of this T cell receptor beta chain is a study of response to subunit inactivated influenza vaccine. General study results and limits: With each seasonal influenza vaccination, the authors suggested, few new T cells are recruited.

The CDR3 spans 16 residues. The germline CDR1 and CDR2 sequences are LGHNA and YNFKEQ. The V gene end was trimmed by 2 bases and the J gene end by 2 bases; junction bases not matched to a gene: 2. This clonotype was seen a handful of times. Its antigen is still unknown. MiXCR, applied by TCRdb to the RT-PCR reads, yields one record per CDR3 protein. The top ten hold approximately 10% of the sample, which has some 850,000 distinct CDR3 sequences, less than 20% seen once. The chain uses TRBV4-2 and TRBJ2-2, with 10 bases lining up with TRBD2. This receptor was taken from a man aged 50 to 59 who received an inactivated influenza vaccine. The sample here was PBMCs from blood, taken about 5 days after vaccination. CDR3 in amino acids: CASSQRTSGNTGELFF. The DNA of the CDR3 is TGTGCCAGCAGCCAACGGACTAGCGGCAACACCGGGGAGCTGTTTTTT.